Listed below are T cell receptor beta chains from one sample, sequenced in a study of cytomegalovirus exposure and HLA in healthy donors. Some clones are missing from TCRdb's copy, which holds only in-frame ones; the method was immunoSEQ multiplex PCR. The table includes roughly 120,000 clones, approximately 80% detected once. The sample comprised PBMCs. The receptors shown here come from a woman between 18 and 29 years old in good health and CMV-seropositive. Both conserved end residues are part of each CDR3. The D gene is left open where the match is weak. Only part of the rows carry a size: once, few, many, or a class if the clone is expanded.

v_call	d_call	j_call	clone_size	cdr3_aa	cdr3_nt
TRBV9	NA	TRBJ2-7	once	CASSVQTSNHEQYF	TGTGCCAGCAGCGTTCAAACTAGCAACCACGAGCAGTACTTC
TRBV19	NA	TRBJ2-5	NA	CASSISTAETQYF	TGTGCCAGTAGTATTAGTACAGCTGAGACCCAGTACTTC
TRBV5-1	NA	TRBJ1-2	NA	CASSLARGAGYGYTF	TGCGCCAGCAGCTTGGCGCGGGGCGCCGGCTATGGCTACACCTTC
TRBV5-1	TRBD1	TRBJ1-1	NA	CASSLQGTGAGLLEAFF	TGCGCCAGCAGCTTGCAAGGGACAGGGGCAGGGTTACTTGAAGCTTTCTTT
TRBV9	TRBD1	TRBJ1-5	NA	CASSVSGGQQPQHF	TGTGCCAGCAGCGTGTCAGGGGGCCAGCAGCCCCAGCATTTT
TRBV12-5	TRBD2	TRBJ2-1	NA	CASGFSPLLAGSEGTYNEQFF	TGTGCTAGTGGTTTCTCCCCCCTGCTAGCGGGGAGTGAGGGGACTTACAATGAGCAGTTCTTC
TRBV18	TRBD1	TRBJ1-1	NA	CASSKQGRTTMNTEAFF	TGTGCCAGCTCAAAACAGGGGCGGACGACAATGAACACTGAAGCTTTCTTT
TRBV10-3	TRBD1	TRBJ2-2	NA	CAMTGGLWTGELFF	TGTGCCATGACAGGGGGCTTATGGACCGGGGAGCTGTTTTTT
TRBV7-9	TRBD1	TRBJ2-6	NA	CASSTGQGALLSGANVLTF	TGTGCCAGCAGCACGGGACAGGGGGCTCTTCTCTCTGGGGCCAACGTCCTGACTTTC
TRBV30	TRBD1	TRBJ1-5	once	CAWGGQKNQPQHF	TGTGCCTGGGGGGGACAGAAGAATCAGCCCCAGCATTTT
TRBV7-2	TRBD2	TRBJ2-1	NA	CASSLDLSGGSQFF	TGTGCCAGCAGCTTAGATCTCTCGGGAGGGTCACAGTTCTTC
TRBV19	TRBD2	TRBJ2-5	NA	CASSTGLAEETQYF	TGTGCCAGTAGTACCGGACTAGCGGAAGAGACCCAGTACTTC
TRBV9	NA	TRBJ2-1	few	CASSVGSYNEQFF	TGTGCCAGCAGCGTAGGTAGCTACAATGAGCAGTTCTTC
TRBV4-2	TRBD1	TRBJ2-3	few	CASSQDPGTGHTDTQYF	TGTGCCAGCAGCCAAGACCCCGGGACAGGCCACACAGATACGCAGTATTTT
TRBV5-1	NA	TRBJ1-1	NA	CASSLLQEMNTEAFF	TGCGCCAGCAGCTTACTACAGGAGATGAACACTGAAGCTTTCTTT
TRBV18	TRBD1	TRBJ1-3	NA	CASSGGHRDRGNTIYF	TGTGCCAGCTCGGGGGGCCACCGGGACAGAGGAAACACCATATATTTT
TRBV25-1	NA	TRBJ2-1	NA	CASSEYSGASYNEQFF	TGTGCCAGCAGTGAATATTCAGGGGCGTCCTACAATGAGCAGTTCTTC
TRBV7-9	NA	TRBJ1-1	NA	CASSLEAGAGTEAFF	TGTGCCAGCAGCTTAGAGGCAGGGGCGGGCACTGAAGCTTTCTTT
TRBV5-1	NA	TRBJ2-7	NA	CASSLGDGGSYEQYF	TGCGCCAGCAGCTTGGGTGACGGGGGCTCCTACGAGCAGTACTTC
TRBV18	TRBD2	TRBJ2-2	NA	CASSPPGLVRTGELFF	TGTGCCAGCTCACCTCCGGGACTAGTGAGGACCGGGGAGCTGTTTTTT
TRBV9	NA	TRBJ2-2	NA	CASSVGDGELFF	TGTGCCAGCAGCGTAGGAGACGGGGAGCTGTTTTTT
TRBV27	TRBD2	TRBJ2-7	NA	CASSFHTGTSGLEQYF	TGTGCCAGCAGTTTCCATACCGGGACTAGCGGCCTCGAGCAGTACTTC
TRBV6-5	NA	TRBJ2-1	NA	CASSYSTSSREQFF	TGTGCCAGCAGTTACTCAACGAGTTCGCGTGAGCAGTTCTTC
TRBV10-3	NA	TRBJ2-2	NA	CATCNTVNTGELFF	TGTGCCACGTGTAATACAGTGAACACCGGGGAGCTGTTTTTT
TRBV5-4	NA	TRBJ2-3	NA	CASSLQGPDTQYF	TGTGCCAGCAGCCTACAGGGTCCAGATACGCAGTATTTT
TRBV19	TRBD1	TRBJ1-1	NA	CASSRDRQIDVEAFF	TGTGCCAGTAGCCGGGACAGGCAAATTGACGTTGAAGCTTTCTTT
TRBV6-5	NA	TRBJ2-5	NA	CASSTGGGVETQYF	TGTGCCAGCAGTACCGGTGGAGGGGTAGAGACCCAGTACTTC
TRBV5-1	TRBD1	TRBJ1-2	NA	CASSSWDSNYGYTF	TGCGCCAGCAGCTCGTGGGACAGTAACTATGGCTACACCTTC
TRBV11-3	NA	TRBJ1-1	NA	CASSPTGFQTEAFF	TGTGCCAGCAGCCCGACAGGCTTTCAGACTGAAGCTTTCTTT
TRBV2	TRBD2	TRBJ2-5	NA	CASHVAGAPETQYF	TGTGCCAGCCATGTAGCGGGAGCTCCGGAGACCCAGTACTTC